A selection of T cell receptor beta chains follows, all from one sample in a study of vaccination and CD4 T cells after COVID-19. These receptors have no identified antigens. TCRdb used MiXCR to reprocess the PCR reads, holding one entry per CDR3 protein. The sample holds about 9,500 distinct CDR3 sequences; less than 45% are singletons and the top ten take 13% to 15%. Sequencing was done on a sample of CD4+ T cells from blood, cultured in vitro. The receptors stem from a human donor in good health. Both conserved end residues are part of each CDR3. Each record gives: clone size, D gene, V gene, J gene, CDR3 protein, CDR3 DNA. A D gene is named only where the DNA matches it firmly. The size of a clone is reported for some rows only, either as once, few or many, or as a class for expanded clones.

.	.	TRBV6-1	TRBJ2-3	CASSDGAAGSGNTQYF	TGTGCCAGCAGTGACGGAGCAGCGGGCTCGGGGAATACGCAGTATTTT
.	TRBD1	TRBV28	TRBJ2-7	CASSAWTGGYEQYF	TGTGCCAGCAGCGCCTGGACAGGGGGCTACGAGCAGTACTTC
few	.	TRBV20-1	TRBJ1-2	CSAYSGGSRYGYTF	TGCAGTGCTTACTCCGGGGGGTCAAGGTATGGCTACACCTTC
few	TRBD1	TRBV7-2	TRBJ1-5	CASSQGQGHNQPQHF	TGTGCCAGCAGCCAAGGACAGGGTCACAATCAGCCCCAGCATTTT
.	.	TRBV2	TRBJ1-1	CASRGRGRARGDTEAFF	TGTGCCAGCAGGGGCAGAGGAAGGGCCCGCGGGGACACTGAAGCTTTCTTT
.	.	TRBV6-2/TRBV6-3	TRBJ1-5	CASSYTAEEQPQHF	TGTGCCAGCAGTTATACAGCGGAGGAACAGCCCCAGCATTTT
few	.	TRBV11-3	TRBJ2-5	CASSLSGLQETQYF	TGTGCCAGCAGCTTATCGGGACTCCAAGAGACCCAGTACTTC
few	.	TRBV20-1	TRBJ2-4	CSALVNIQYF	TGCAGTGCTCTGGTAAACATTCAGTACTTC
.	.	TRBV28	TRBJ2-1	CASSLGYNEQFF	TGTGCCAGCAGTTTGGGATACAATGAGCAGTTCTTC
.	.	TRBV7-9	TRBJ2-3	CASSPGQYTDTQYF	TGTGCCAGCAGCCCAGGACAGTACACAGATACGCAGTATTTT
.	TRBD2	TRBV2	TRBJ2-3	CASRAGTSADTQYF	TGTGCCAGCAGGGCCGGGACTAGCGCAGATACGCAGTATTTT
.	.	TRBV29-1	TRBJ1-2	CSVEAEGLGGYGYTF	TGCAGCGTTGAAGCAGAGGGGCTGGGAGGCTATGGCTACACCTTC
.	.	TRBV6-1	TRBJ2-2	CASLQEGGRELFF	TGTGCCAGCCTCCAGGAAGGGGGGAGGGAGCTGTTTTTT
.	TRBD1	TRBV19	TRBJ1-2	CASRIGQGITNYGYTF	TGTGCCAGTAGAATTGGACAGGGCATTACTAACTATGGCTACACCTTC
few	TRBD2	TRBV20-1	TRBJ2-7	CSAVPGLAVAREQYF	TGCAGTGCGGTTCCGGGACTAGCGGTGGCCCGGGAGCAGTACTTC
.	.	TRBV4-3	TRBJ1-2	CASSQDSGFEANYGYTF	TGCGCCAGCAGCCAAGATTCAGGTTTTGAAGCTAACTATGGCTACACCTTC
.	.	TRBV7-2	TRBJ1-3	CASIRPPSTIYF	TGTGCCAGCATCCGGCCCCCGTCGACCATATATTTT
.	.	TRBV20-1	TRBJ2-1	CSAQLGSSYNEQFF	TGCAGTGCTCAACTCGGGAGTAGCTACAATGAGCAGTTCTTC
few	.	TRBV6-2/TRBV6-3	TRBJ2-7	CASSLQGSYEQYF	TGTGCCAGCAGCCTACAGGGATCCTACGAGCAGTACTTC
.	.	TRBV29-1	TRBJ2-1	CSVSPPGEQFF	TGCAGCGTCAGCCCTCCGGGGGAGCAGTTCTTC
few	.	TRBV20-1	TRBJ1-5	CSAPEGDGQPQHF	TGCAGTGCACCCGAGGGGGACGGTCAGCCCCAGCATTTT
few	.	TRBV6-2/TRBV6-3	TRBJ1-3	CASRVQDSGNTIYF	TGTGCCAGCAGGGTACAGGACTCTGGAAACACCATATATTTT
.	.	TRBV12-3/TRBV12-4	TRBJ2-3	CASSPTGRATDTQYF	TGTGCCAGCAGTCCGACCGGGAGAGCTACAGATACGCAGTATTTT
.	TRBD2	TRBV7-2	TRBJ2-1	CASSLGIGTNYNEQFF	TGTGCCAGCAGCTTAGGTATCGGGACTAACTACAATGAGCAGTTCTTC
few	.	TRBV11-3	TRBJ1-1	CASSQAARYTEAFF	TGTGCCAGCAGTCAAGCCGCCAGGTACACTGAAGCTTTCTTT
.	TRBD2	TRBV5-4	TRBJ2-7	CASSLGLATHEQYF	TGTGCCAGCAGCTTGGGACTAGCGACCCACGAGCAGTACTTC
.	.	TRBV27	TRBJ1-1	CVSSDRMTEAFF	TGTGTCAGCAGCGACCGAATGACTGAAGCTTTCTTT
medium-sized	.	TRBV15	TRBJ1-1	CATSTGEKHTEAFF	TGTGCCACCAGCACAGGGGAAAAGCACACTGAAGCTTTCTTT
few	.	TRBV2	TRBJ2-7	CASSGDSLEQYF	TGTGCCAGCAGTGGTGATAGCCTCGAGCAGTACTTC
few	.	TRBV20-1	TRBJ2-6	CSVAGGRGEPGANVLTF	TGCAGTGTCGCGGGTGGCAGGGGCGAGCCTGGGGCCAACGTCCTGACTTTC
.	TRBD2	TRBV12-3/TRBV12-4	TRBJ2-1	CASSPINAGLANEQFF	TGTGCCAGCAGTCCCATTAATGCCGGACTAGCAAATGAGCAGTTCTTC
.	.	TRBV7-2	TRBJ1-4	CASSPPSGGTNEKLFF	TGTGCCAGCAGCCCCCCTTCCGGGGGAACTAATGAAAAACTGTTTTTT
.	.	TRBV5-4	TRBJ2-1	CASSLGGPIYNEQFF	TGTGCCAGCAGCTTGGGGGGGCCTATCTACAATGAGCAGTTCTTC
.	.	TRBV20-1	TRBJ1-1	CSALVTPMNTEAFF	TGCAGTGCTTTAGTGACTCCAATGAACACTGAAGCTTTCTTT
few	.	TRBV27	TRBJ1-1	CASRSAEDSKEAFF	TGTGCCAGCAGATCCGCCGAGGACAGCAAAGAAGCTTTCTTT
few	TRBD2	TRBV20-1	TRBJ2-2	CSASPQDGRKNTGELFF	TGCAGTGCCAGTCCCCAGGACGGGAGGAAGAACACCGGGGAGCTGTTTTTT
.	.	TRBV19	TRBJ1-5	CASSISRTAIANQPQHF	TGTGCCAGTAGTATCTCTCGGACTGCTATAGCCAATCAGCCCCAGCATTTT
.	TRBD2	TRBV27	TRBJ2-3	CASSWGGITDTQYF	TGTGCCAGCAGTTGGGGGGGGATCACAGATACGCAGTATTTT
few	TRBD2	TRBV7-2	TRBJ2-3	CASSSGLAGDTQYF	TGTGCCAGCAGCTCCGGACTAGCGGGAGATACGCAGTATTTT
.	.	TRBV27	TRBJ2-3	CASRNIDTQYF	TGTGCCAGCCGGAACATAGATACGCAGTATTTT
.	.	TRBV2	TRBJ1-1	CASGEQGPNTEAFF	TGTGCCAGCGGGGAACAGGGCCCGAACACTGAAGCTTTCTTT